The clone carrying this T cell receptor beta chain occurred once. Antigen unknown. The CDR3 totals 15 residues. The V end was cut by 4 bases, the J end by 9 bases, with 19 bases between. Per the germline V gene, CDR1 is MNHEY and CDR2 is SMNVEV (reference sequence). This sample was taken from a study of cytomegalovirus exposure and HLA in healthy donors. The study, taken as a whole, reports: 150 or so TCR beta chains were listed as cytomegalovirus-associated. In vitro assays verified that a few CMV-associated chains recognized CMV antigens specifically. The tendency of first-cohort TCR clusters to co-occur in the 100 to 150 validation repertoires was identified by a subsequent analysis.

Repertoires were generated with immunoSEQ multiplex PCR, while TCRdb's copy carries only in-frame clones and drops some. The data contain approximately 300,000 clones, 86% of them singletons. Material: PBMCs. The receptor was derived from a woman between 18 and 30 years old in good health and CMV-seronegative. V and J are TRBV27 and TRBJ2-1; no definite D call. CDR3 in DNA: TGTGCCAGCAGTTCTACGAGCATTTCATTGATTGAGCAGTTCTTC. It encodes CASSSTSISLIEQFF.